Below, 8 T cell receptor beta chains from the same sample are listed, as sequenced in a study of T-cell reconstitution after alpha-beta-depleted transplantation in children. This sample's TCRbeta library carried unique molecular identifier barcodes. TCRdb called the PCR reads again in MiXCR, with one record for every CDR3 protein. The table shows a few hundred thousand distinct CDR3 sequences, with 9.5% to 15% occurring only once. The sample in question was PBMCs from the stem cell graft donor, obtained from the stem cell graft. The receptors come from a human donor who donated a stem cell graft to a child with combined immunodeficiency.

The chain links TRBV9 to TRBJ1-4, with unresolved D. Trimming stripped 0 bases from V and 3 bases from J, with 3 bases between. CDR1 is SGDLS and CDR2 is YYNGEE in the germline V gene. The CDR3 has 13 residues. The CDR3 nucleotides are TGTGCCAGCAGCGTAGCGGCTAATGAAAAACTGTTTTTT. This codes for CASSVAANEKLFF.

The V and J genes are TRBV29-1 and TRBJ1-1; D is perhaps TRBD1 (6 bases). The ends were cut back, 7 bases at V and 4 bases at J, with 13 bases in the middle. The CDR3 sequence is 12 residues long. Germline lookup yields CDR1 SQVTM and CDR2 ANQGSEA. The CDR3 reads CSDTGKGTEAFF. In nucleotides, the CDR3 is TGCAGCGATACAGGGAAGGGCACTGAAGCTTTCTTT.

A few counts support this clonotype. V and J are TRBV3-1 and TRBJ2-1; 9 positions match TRBD2. J was trimmed by 0 bases and V by 4 bases; bases with no gene match: 10. This CDR3 has 18 residues. In germline, CDR1 is LGHDT, CDR2 YNNKEL (reference sequence). CDR3 sequence: CASSPQGTSRSSYNEQFF. CDR3 nucleotide sequence: TGTGCCAGCAGCCCGCAAGGGACTAGCCGCAGCTCCTACAATGAGCAGTTCTTC.

This clonotype was observed a few times. This chain connects TRBV20-1 to TRBJ1-5; D might be TRBD1 (6 bases). The CDR3 has 15 amino acids. Between the trimmed V and J ends, which lost 3 bases and 7 bases, there was a span of 19 bases. Germline CDR1 reads DFQATT; CDR2 reads SNEGSKA (reference sequence). The CDR3 protein is CSASPAGGARQPQHF. For the CDR3, the DNA is TGCAGTGCTAGTCCGGCGGGGGGCGCGCGACAGCCCCAGCATTTT.

The V gene is TRBV12-3 or TRBV12-4, the J gene TRBJ1-3, with D perhaps matching TRBD1 (5 bases). V was trimmed by 7 bases and J by 4 bases, leaving 14 bases between them. This CDR3 comprises 14 residues. CDR3 bases: TGTGCCAGCAACCCGAAAAGGACAGGAAACACCATATATTTT. This encodes CASNPKRTGNTIYF.

CDR3 protein: CASSLTDSYTGELFF. CDR3 DNA: TGTGCCAGCAGCTTAACGGACTCTTACACCGGGGAGCTGTTTTTT. The genes are TRBV7-9 and TRBJ2-2, with D tentatively TRBD2 (5 bases). CDR1 is SEHNR and CDR2 is FQNEAQ in the germline V gene (reference sequence). Deletions cut 2 bases from V and 3 bases from J, with 10 bases between. There are 15 residues in the CDR3. The complete variable domain, with remaining parts taken from reference TRBV7-9 and TRBJ2-2, reads DTGVSQNPRHKITKRGQNVTFRCDPISEHNRLYWYRQTLGQGPEFLTYFQNEAQLEKSRLLSDRFSAERPKGSFSTLEIQRTEQGDSAMYLCASSLTDSYTGELFFGEGSRLTVL.

In this sample, this clonotype turned up many times. V gene TRBV2 combines with J gene TRBJ2-7; D gene unclear. Between the trimmed V and J ends, which lost 4 bases and 3 bases, there was a span of 7 bases. The CDR3 length is 12 residues. CDR1 and CDR2 (germline): SNHLY, FYNNEI. CDR3 bases: TGTGCCAGCAGTGTAAGCGTCTACGAGCAGTACTTC. This encodes CASSVSVYEQYF.

This clonotype appeared a few times. The gene calls are TRBV4-3 and TRBJ2-3, with D unclear. Trimming left V 0 bases short and J 2 bases short, with 15 bases between. This CDR3 is built from 17 residues. In germline, CDR1 is LGHNA, CDR2 YSLEER. The CDR3 protein is CASSQDPETHFTDTQYF. The CDR3, as DNA: TGCGCCAGCAGCCAAGACCCGGAGACTCACTTCACAGATACGCAGTATTTT.